This T cell receptor beta chain derives from a study of T cell responses to AZD1222 COVID-19 vaccine. General study results and limits: The study identified only five to seven AZD1222 recipients as seropositive at baseline. Donors were mostly white British, more females; clonal diversity possibly underestimated. Sampling that yielded the repertoires occurred only after the peak T cell response.

Profiling relied on immunoSEQ multiplex PCR, and the TCRdb table lists in-frame clones only, not all of them. The sample shows fewer than 85,000 clones, roughly four fifths of them seen only once. The CDR3 has 13 residues. Germline CDR1 reads SGHRS; CDR2 reads YFSETQ. Trimming shortened V by 0 bases and J by 2 bases, and 5 bases separated the two germline ends. Note on this clone: What it recognizes is unknown. The sample contains more than one DNA sequence encoding this CDR3.

This specimen was peripheral blood, taken 28 days after the second AZD1222 dose. The source is an adult who received the AZD1222 COVID-19 vaccine. J is TRBJ1-1 and V is TRBV5-1; D ambiguous. CDR3 coding DNA: TGCGCCAGCAGCTTGGACACAAACACTGAAGCTTTCTTT. Its translation: CASSLDTNTEAFF.